This T cell receptor beta chain was sequenced in a study of monozygotic twins with inflammatory bowel disease. The authors isolated total RNA from whole blood without sorting T cells. Study conclusions and caveats: Repertoire similarity matched across concordant and discordant twins, perhaps owing to limited power.

The template-switching step introduced UMIs that carried a 6-nucleotide sample barcode. From its re-call of the 5' RACE reads, TCRdb lists each CDR3 protein once, without DNA. The listing records roughly 320,000 distinct CDR3 sequences. The CDR3 has 11 amino acids. In germline, CDR1 is LGHDT, CDR2 YNNKEL (reference sequence). As regards this clonotype: What it binds is not known.

This TCR was sampled from a human donor with ulcerative colitis or Crohn's disease, or a healthy co-twin of an affected twin (not recorded which). What was sequenced was blood. The chain uses TRBV3-1 and TRBJ2-7. The CDR3 reads CASSLHREQYF.